A selection of T cell receptor beta chains follows, all from one sample in a study of T-cell memory formation after mild COVID-19. TCRdb fed the 5' RACE reads into MiXCR, producing one record per CDR3 protein. The sample holds around 250,000 distinct CDR3 sequences, 15% to 20% seen once. The sample consisted of PBMCs or a T cell subset sorted from them (not recorded which). The receptors originated from a man younger than 30 who had mild COVID-19 (a few samples of this study predate the infection). Cell type and time point are not known. CDR3s include the opening cysteine and the closing phenylalanine or tryptophan. The order of the fields is D gene, V gene, clone size, J gene, CDR3 protein, CDR3 DNA. The D gene is left open where the match is weak. Part of the rows lack a size; the others show once, few, many or a class for expanded clones.

>.|TRBV9|few|TRBJ2-5
CASSSITYGAETQYF
TGTGCCAGCAGCTCCATCACGTACGGGGCAGAGACCCAGTACTTC
>.|TRBV6-5|few|TRBJ2-2
CASSLDWGAIGELFF
TGTGCCAGCAGTCTCGATTGGGGGGCGATCGGGGAGCTGTTTTTT
>.|TRBV27|.|TRBJ2-1
CASRPGASAYPIPDNEQFF
TGTGCCAGCAGGCCAGGGGCTAGCGCCTACCCAATACCCGACAATGAGCAGTTCTTC
>.|TRBV7-3|.|TRBJ1-1
CASSLRGGDEAFF
TGTGCCAGCAGCTTAAGAGGGGGGGACGAAGCTTTCTTT
>TRBD1|TRBV25-1|.|TRBJ1-2
CASSDGTEQYGYTF
TGTGCCAGCAGTGATGGGACAGAGCAGTATGGCTACACCTTC
>.|TRBV27|.|TRBJ2-2
CACSGNPNTGELFF
TGTGCCTGTTCGGGGAACCCAAACACCGGGGAGCTGTTTTTT
>.|TRBV12-3/TRBV12-4|many|TRBJ1-1
CASSYYGGNTEAFF
TGTGCCAGCAGCTACTACGGGGGGAACACTGAAGCTTTCTTT
>.|TRBV7-9|.|TRBJ2-5
CASSLNSQEETQYF
TGTGCCAGCAGCTTAAATAGTCAGGAAGAGACCCAGTACTTC
>TRBD1|TRBV12-3/TRBV12-4|.|TRBJ1-4
CASSPGTGAEKLFF
TGTGCCAGCAGCCCCGGGACAGGGGCTGAAAAACTGTTTTTT
>TRBD2|TRBV6-1|.|TRBJ2-1
CASALAGARSYNEQFF
TGTGCCAGCGCCCTAGCGGGGGCTCGCTCCTACAATGAGCAGTTCTTC
>TRBD2|TRBV7-2|.|TRBJ2-3
CASSLAPSGGGPDTQYF
TGTGCCAGCAGCTTAGCGCCTAGCGGGGGGGGCCCAGATACGCAGTATTTT
>TRBD1|TRBV4-2|.|TRBJ1-3
CASSGQGAGNTIYF
TGTGCCAGCAGCGGACAGGGCGCTGGAAACACCATATATTTT
>.|TRBV7-9|few|TRBJ2-3
CASSLTGTSTDTQYF
TGTGCCAGCAGCTTGACGGGAACTAGCACAGATACGCAGTATTTT
>.|TRBV12-3/TRBV12-4|many|TRBJ1-5
CASSWGGQPQHF
TGTGCCAGCAGTTGGGGGGGGCAGCCCCAGCATTTT
>TRBD1|TRBV11-2|.|TRBJ1-2
CASSLIPTGGATYGYTF
TGTGCCAGCAGCTTAATCCCGACAGGGGGCGCGACCTATGGCTACACCTTC
>TRBD1|TRBV5-1|.|TRBJ2-5
CASSTATGQEAQYF
TGCGCCAGCAGCACTGCGACAGGGCAAGAGGCCCAGTACTTC
>.|TRBV11-2|.|TRBJ2-1
CASSLGLTEQFF
TGTGCCAGCAGCTTAGGACTTACTGAGCAGTTCTTC
>TRBD1|TRBV10-3|.|TRBJ2-5
CAISEAPGQGLETQYF
TGTGCCATCAGTGAGGCACCGGGACAGGGCTTGGAGACCCAGTACTTC
>TRBD1|TRBV27|few|TRBJ2-7
CASSFDGQGTYEQYF
TGTGCCAGCAGTTTTGACGGACAGGGAACCTACGAGCAGTACTTC
>.|TRBV6-2/TRBV6-3|few|TRBJ2-5
CASSYVASPGTQYF
TGTGCCAGCAGTTATGTAGCATCCCCCGGGACCCAGTACTTC
>TRBD2|TRBV5-1|.|TRBJ2-5
CASSFSGAGGRETQYF
TGCGCCAGCAGCTTCTCTGGCGCGGGGGGGCGGGAGACCCAGTACTTC
>.|TRBV7-9|few|TRBJ1-2
CASSSQTGGGYTF
TGTGCCAGCAGCTCCCAAACGGGGGGTGGCTACACCTTC
>.|TRBV6-5|.|TRBJ1-5
CASSYGRVGQPQHF
TGTGCCAGCAGTTACGGCCGGGTCGGTCAGCCCCAGCATTTT
>.|TRBV9|.|TRBJ2-3
CASSVDGNPTDTQYF
TGTGCCAGCAGCGTAGACGGTAACCCCACAGATACGCAGTATTTT
>.|TRBV2|few|TRBJ2-1
CATEYGGSYNEQFF
TGTGCCACCGAATACGGGGGCTCCTACAATGAGCAGTTCTTC
>.|TRBV28|few|TRBJ1-2
CASMEGYGYTF
TGTGCCAGCATGGAGGGCTATGGCTACACCTTC
>TRBD2|TRBV12-3/TRBV12-4|few|TRBJ2-4
CASSPTSGSNIQYF
TGTGCCAGCAGCCCGACTAGCGGGTCCAACATTCAGTACTTC
>TRBD1|TRBV7-2|few|TRBJ1-4
CASSLDSWDRGKKLFF
TGTGCCAGCAGCTTAGATTCGTGGGACAGGGGTAAAAAACTGTTTTTT
>.|TRBV15|few|TRBJ1-4
CATSRRGSGEKLFF
TGTGCCACCAGCAGACGCGGGTCGGGTGAAAAACTGTTTTTT
>TRBD2|TRBV6-5|.|TRBJ2-1
CASSFAGGPNEQFF
TGTGCCAGCAGTTTTGCGGGGGGCCCTAATGAGCAGTTCTTC
>TRBD2|TRBV10-1|few|TRBJ2-7
CASSAGRENEQYF
TGCGCCAGCAGTGCCGGGAGGGAAAACGAGCAGTACTTC
>.|TRBV27|few|TRBJ1-5
CASSLAGDGYQPQHF
TGTGCCAGCAGTTTAGCAGGGGATGGGTATCAGCCCCAGCATTTT
>.|TRBV5-1|few|TRBJ2-5
CASSSSLFETQYF
TGCGCCAGCAGTTCGTCCCTGTTTGAGACCCAGTACTTC
>.|TRBV27|.|TRBJ2-1
CASSWGYEQFF
TGTGCCAGCAGTTGGGGCTATGAGCAGTTCTTC
>.|TRBV20-1|.|TRBJ1-2
CSAVVQGGLDGYTF
TGCAGTGCTGTAGTACAGGGCGGGTTGGATGGCTACACCTTC
>TRBD1|TRBV7-2|.|TRBJ2-3
CASAPGQGSDTQYF
TGTGCCAGCGCACCGGGACAGGGTTCAGATACGCAGTATTTT
>TRBD1|TRBV7-6|.|TRBJ2-2
CASSPWTGVDTGELFF
TGTGCCAGCAGCCCGTGGACAGGGGTGGACACCGGGGAGCTGTTTTTT
>.|TRBV21-1|.|TRBJ1-3
CASSKAVVRVSGNTIYF
TGTGCCAGCAGCAAAGCAGTGGTCAGGGTCTCTGGAAACACCATATATTTT
>.|TRBV3-1|.|TRBJ1-5
CASSQDPGSNQPQHF
TGTGCCAGCAGCCAAGACCCGGGTAGCAATCAGCCCCAGCATTTT
>TRBD1|TRBV7-2|.|TRBJ1-5
CASSWGQDQPQHF
TGTGCCAGCAGCTGGGGACAGGATCAGCCCCAGCATTTT
>TRBD2|TRBV5-1|many|TRBJ2-1
CASSPLSGGDEQFF
TGCGCCAGCAGCCCCCTTAGCGGGGGAGATGAGCAGTTCTTC
>.|TRBV7-2|many|TRBJ1-2
CASSLMAYGYTF
TGTGCCAGCAGCTTAATGGCGTATGGCTACACCTTC
>TRBD1|TRBV6-1|.|TRBJ1-6
CASSSMTGGNNSPLHF
TGTGCCAGCAGTTCGATGACAGGGGGAAATAATTCACCCCTCCACTTT
>TRBD1|TRBV7-3|few|TRBJ2-4
CASSLGPGTGGAKNIQYF
TGTGCCAGCAGTTTAGGACCCGGGACAGGGGGAGCCAAAAACATTCAGTACTTC
>TRBD1|TRBV11-1|few|TRBJ2-5
CASSWSGTGKETQYF
TGTGCCAGCAGCTGGTCCGGGACAGGGAAAGAGACCCAGTACTTC
>.|TRBV9|.|TRBJ2-5
CASSRGGNQETQYF
TGTGCCAGCAGCAGAGGGGGAAACCAAGAGACCCAGTACTTC
>.|TRBV7-9|.|TRBJ1-1
CASSYTTPSTEAFF
TGTGCCAGCAGCTATACGACCCCGAGCACTGAAGCTTTCTTT
>.|TRBV6-6|many|TRBJ1-6
CASSWGRANSPLHF
TGTGCCAGCAGTTGGGGAAGGGCTAATTCACCCCTCCACTTT
>TRBD2|TRBV20-1|few|TRBJ2-1
CSARRLAGESYNEQFF
TGCAGTGCTAGAAGGCTAGCGGGGGAGTCCTACAATGAGCAGTTCTTC
>.|TRBV3-1|.|TRBJ2-3
CASSQDRTGVSTDTQYF
TGTGCCAGCAGCCAAGATCGGACGGGGGTAAGCACAGATACGCAGTATTTT
>.|TRBV7-2|many|TRBJ2-1
CASSLSFSLTSYNEQFF
TGTGCCAGCAGCTTATCATTTTCCCTGACTAGCTACAATGAGCAGTTCTTC
>TRBD1|TRBV9|.|TRBJ2-5
CASSAGTEETQYF
TGTGCCAGCAGCGCCGGGACAGAAGAGACCCAGTACTTC
>.|TRBV6-5|.|TRBJ1-2
CASSTNLGVYGYTF
TGTGCCAGCAGTACGAACCTCGGGGTCTACGGCTACACCTTC
>.|TRBV7-3|.|TRBJ1-1
CASSPGGSPRAFF
TGTGCCAGCAGCCCTGGCGGATCTCCGCGGGCTTTCTTT
>.|TRBV9|few|TRBJ1-6
CASSVGGGTSPLHF
TGTGCCAGCAGCGTAGGGGGGGGTACCTCACCCCTCCACTTT